Detailed here is one TCR beta chain. The data originate from a study of blood T cells in healthy people across ages. Through a sample-barcoded 5' primer and a J-beta primer mix, a second PCR was run for roughly 6 to 12 cycles. CDR3-containing paired-end reads numbered at least 3 million in each sample. TCRdb re-derived calls from the 5' RACE reads in MiXCR, one entry per CDR3 protein. The repertoire holds 800,000 or so distinct CDR3 sequences, with 20% to 25% as singletons. Each individual donor underwent a draw of about 11 milliliters of peripheral blood. This sample was shared with a second study, whose subject was T cells of mothers and their children. From that paper: There were over 9.5 million TCR beta CDR3 reads from each mother and approximately 3 million from each child. The search for persistent microchimeric T cell clones detected none.

The receptor was isolated from a boy younger than 18 in good health. Input material: blood.

The CDR3: CASSLLETGGTDTQYF. The CDR3 coding sequence is TGTGCCAGCAGTTTGCTTGAGACAGGGGGCACAGATACGCAGTATTTT. The V call is TRBV28, the J call TRBJ2-3; 8 bases map to TRBD1. The CDR3 sequence is 16 residues long. The trim removed 3 bases at V and 1 base at J, leaving 6 bases unmatched. From germline, CDR1 is MDHEN and CDR2 SYDVKM.